These T cell receptor beta chains were read from a single sample in a study of patients with pleural tuberculosis. MiXCR, applied by TCRdb to the reads, yields one record per CDR3 protein. The table lists roughly 27,000 distinct CDR3 sequences, about a sixth of them singletons. The material sequenced was peripheral blood. The receptor set was obtained from a human donor with pleural tuberculosis. The CDR3 runs from the conserved cysteine through the conserved F or W. A D gene is named only where the DNA matches it firmly. Size is omitted from some rows. Given values are once, few, many or a class for expanded clones.

CDR3 protein	CDR3 DNA	clone size	V gene	D gene	J gene
CASSPRGGRGTGELFF	TGCGCCAGCAGCCCGCGAGGGGGACGGGGCACCGGGGAGCTGTTTTTT	many	TRBV4-3	NA	TRBJ2-2
CASSLGLGETQYF	TGTGCCAGCAGCCTGGGGTTGGGGGAGACCCAGTACTTC	many	TRBV7-6	NA	TRBJ2-5
CASSRGPSGATEAFF	TGCGCCAGCAGCCGCGGACCTTCAGGGGCCACTGAAGCTTTCTTT	many	TRBV5-1	NA	TRBJ1-1
CASSQDPSSGVSQYF	TGTGCCAGCAGCCAAGATCCAAGTAGCGGAGTCTCGCAGTATTTT	many	TRBV3-1	NA	TRBJ2-3
CASSLESDRVSNQPQHF	TGTGCCAGCAGCTTAGAGTCGGACAGGGTGAGCAATCAGCCCCAGCATTTT	many	TRBV7-2	TRBD1	TRBJ1-5
CASSLGSAGGITDMQYF	TGTGCCAGCAGTTTAGGCTCCGCGGGGGGTATCACAGATATGCAGTATTTT	NA	TRBV27	TRBD2	TRBJ2-3
CASSSGLQGARSEKLFF	TGTGCCAGCAGTTCCGGACTACAGGGGGCTCGGAGTGAAAAACTGTTTTTT	many	TRBV28	TRBD1	TRBJ1-4
CASGTGEVNTEAFF	TGTGCCAGCGGAACAGGGGAGGTGAACACTGAAGCTTTCTTT	many	TRBV2	TRBD1	TRBJ1-1
CASSFGTALNSPLHF	TGTGCCAGCAGTTTCGGGACAGCCCTGAATTCACCCCTCCACTTT	medium-sized	TRBV6-1	TRBD1	TRBJ1-6
CASSAGTTKETQYF	TGTGCCAGCAGCGCCGGGACTACCAAAGAGACCCAGTACTTC	many	TRBV9	TRBD2	TRBJ2-5
CASSDSGTGDGYTF	TGTGCCAGCAGTGACTCCGGGACAGGGGATGGCTACACCTTC	many	TRBV2	TRBD1	TRBJ1-2
CASSQEGLAPDTQYF	TGCGCCAGCAGCCAAGAGGGACTAGCGCCAGATACGCAGTATTTT	NA	TRBV4-1	TRBD2	TRBJ2-3
CASSQGEATQYF	TGTGCCAGCAGCCAAGGGGAGGCTACGCAGTATTTT	many	TRBV6-1	NA	TRBJ2-3
CASSPTGGAPYGYTF	TGTGCCAGCAGCCCAACAGGGGGAGCTCCGTATGGCTACACCTTC	NA	TRBV2	TRBD1	TRBJ1-2
CASSQQQASTEAFF	TGTGCCAGCAGCCAGCAGCAGGCATCCACTGAAGCTTTCTTT	many	TRBV14	NA	TRBJ1-1
CASSQDTRTEINYGCTF	NA	once	TRBV4-1	NA	TRBJ1-2
CASSVPSGTKYDEQYF	TGTGCCAGCAGTGTACCGAGCGGGACAAAATACGACGAGCAGTACTTC	many	TRBV6-1	NA	TRBJ2-7
CASSLGTVWRNQPQHF	TGTGCCAGCAGCCTGGGGACAGTATGGCGCAATCAGCCCCAGCATTTT	NA	TRBV3-1	TRBD1	TRBJ1-5
CASSEAGENTEAFF	TGTGCCAGCAGTGAAGCAGGGGAGAACACTGAAGCTTTCTTT	medium-sized	TRBV6-1	NA	TRBJ1-1
CASSYSGEAGELFF	TGTGCCAGCAGCTATAGCGGGGAGGCCGGGGAGCTGTTTTTT	many	TRBV7-2	TRBD2	TRBJ2-2
CASSPSGGQYNEQFF	TGTGCCAGTAGTCCTAGCGGAGGACAATACAATGAGCAGTTCTTC	many	TRBV19	TRBD2	TRBJ2-1
CSLSRGLSGNTIYF	TGCAGCTTATCCAGGGGCCTCTCTGGAAACACCATATATTTT	many	TRBV29-1	NA	TRBJ1-3
CASQGEGRLTYEQYF	TGTGCCAGCCAAGGGGAGGGGCGATTAACCTACGAGCAGTACTTC	many	TRBV7-2	TRBD2	TRBJ2-7
CSARKGSADTQYF	TGCAGTGCTAGGAAGGGTTCCGCAGATACGCAGTATTTT	many	TRBV20-1	NA	TRBJ2-3
CASSQDLAGLRETQYF	TGCGCCAGCAGCCAAGATCTAGCGGGCCTCCGAGAGACCCAGTACTTC	many	TRBV4-1	TRBD2	TRBJ2-5
CAGQRHGYTF	TGTGCGGGCCAGCGCCATGGCTACACCTTC	many	TRBV6-2/TRBV6-3	NA	TRBJ1-2
CATSSYNSPLHF	TGTGCCACCAGCAGCTATAATTCACCCCTCCACTTT	medium-sized	TRBV15	NA	TRBJ1-6
CASSQAQMQETQYF	TGCGCCAGCAGCCAAGCACAGATGCAAGAGACCCAGTACTTC	many	TRBV4-1	NA	TRBJ2-5